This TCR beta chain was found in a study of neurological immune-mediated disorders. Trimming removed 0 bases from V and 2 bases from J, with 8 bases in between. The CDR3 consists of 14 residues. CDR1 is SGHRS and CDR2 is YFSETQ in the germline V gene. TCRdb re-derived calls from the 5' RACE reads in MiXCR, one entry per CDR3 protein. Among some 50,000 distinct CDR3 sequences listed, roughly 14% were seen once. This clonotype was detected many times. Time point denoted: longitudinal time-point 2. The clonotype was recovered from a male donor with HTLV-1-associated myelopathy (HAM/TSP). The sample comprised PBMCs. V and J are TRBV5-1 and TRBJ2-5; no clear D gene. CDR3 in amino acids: CASSLGGEQETQYF. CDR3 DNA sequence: TGCGCCAGCAGCTTGGGTGGTGAGCAAGAGACCCAGTACTTC.